One and the same sample provided the 22 T cell receptor beta chains below, sequenced in a study of cytomegalovirus exposure and HLA in healthy donors. Primers: 60 Vbeta forward and 13 Jbeta reverse. Libraries were prepared by immunoSEQ multiplex PCR; TCRdb keeps only in-frame clonotypes and omits some of them. The sample contains about 180,000 clones, approximately 81% of which appear only once. The sequencing input was PBMCs. Receptor source: a boy aged 2 to 10 in good health and CMV-seronegative.

The chain has TRBV2 and TRBJ2-7; 10 bases match TRBD2. CDR1 and CDR2 (germline): SNHLY, FYNNEI. This CDR3 is built from 14 residues. The V and J ends lost 8 bases and 2 bases, in that order; junction bases with no gene match: 6. CDR3 in DNA: TGTGCCAGCGGCCTAGGGACTAGCGCCTACGAGCAGTACTTC. Its protein is CASGLGTSAYEQYF.

This clone came up once. The V gene is TRBV5-1, the J gene TRBJ2-1; D unresolved. The CDR3 covers 15 residues. The germline V gene encodes CDR1 SGHRS and CDR2 YFSETQ. Trimming removed 5 bases from V and 0 bases from J, with 12 bases in between. In DNA form, the CDR3 reads TGCGCCAGCAGGGTCGAACTAAGCTCCTACAATGAGCAGTTCTTC. It specifies CASRVELSSYNEQFF.

The chain uses TRBV5-4 and TRBJ2-3, with 10 nucleotides matching TRBD2. Germline V gene lookup returns CDR1 SGHNT and CDR2 YYREEE (reference sequence). This CDR3 is 17 amino acids long. V gave up 6 bases and J gave up 6 bases; unmatched junction bases: 16. DNA for the CDR3: TGTGCCAGCACTCCAACGGTAGTAGCGGGAGGTTGGGATACGCAGTATTTT. Protein sequence: CASTPTVVAGGWDTQYF.

The chain recombines TRBV28 with TRBJ2-7; the match to TRBD1 covers 8 bases. Germline CDR1 reads MDHEN; CDR2 reads SYDVKM. V shed 2 bases and J 3 bases; nucleotides not matched to a gene: 6. This CDR3 is 15 amino acids long. In nucleotides, the CDR3 is TGTGCCAGCAGTTTAGCCGGACAGGGTTACTACGAGCAGTACTTC. Protein sequence: CASSLAGQGYYEQYF.

The chain carries TRBV29-1 and TRBJ1-3; 7 nucleotides agree with TRBD1. There are 16 residues in the CDR3. The germline CDR1 and CDR2 sequences are SQVTM and ANQGSEA. After removal of 3 bases from V and 1 base from J, the junction contained 9 bases not matched to a gene. Here the CDR3 reads CSVDLGRGLSGNTIYF. The DNA for the CDR3 is TGCAGCGTTGACCTGGGCAGGGGGTTGTCTGGAAACACCATATATTTT. Filled out from reference TRBV29-1 and TRBJ1-3, the complete variable domain reads SAVISQKPSRDICQRGTSLTIQCQVDSQVTMMFWYRQQPGQSLTLIATANQGSEATYESGFVIDKFPISRPNLTFSTLTVSNMSPEDSSIYLCSVDLGRGLSGNTIYFGEGSWLTVV.

To note about this clone: The same CDR3 also results from other DNA sequences found in this sample. The rearrangement joins TRBV5-4 to TRBJ1-1; D unclear. CDR3 size: 17 residues. Looked up from germline, CDR1 is SGHNT and CDR2 is YYREEE (reference sequence). The V end lost 0 bases, the J end lost 3 bases, and 18 bases lay between the germline ends. The CDR3 reads CASSLAIGSVSDTEAFF. For the CDR3, the DNA is TGTGCCAGCAGCTTGGCGATAGGGAGCGTTTCGGACACTGAAGCTTTCTTT.

This rearrangement joins TRBV5-4 to TRBJ2-5; TRBD2 matches at 8 bases. The CDR3 runs to 14 residues. V shed 5 bases, J shed 5 bases, and the junction held 8 bases outside the gene matches. Germline lookup yields CDR1 SGHNT and CDR2 YYREEE (reference sequence). In DNA form, the CDR3 reads TGTGCCAGCAGTTCGGGAGGGCGGCAGGAGACCCAGTACTTC. Protein sequence: CASSSGGRQETQYF.

The chain has TRBV7-8 and TRBJ2-2; TRBD1 agrees at 9 bases. After removal of 4 bases from V and 0 bases from J, the junction contained 6 bases not matched to a gene. The CDR3 has 17 amino acids. Germline CDR1 reads SGHVS; CDR2 reads FQNEAQ. CDR3 amino acids: CASSSRGTGTNTGELFF. The CDR3 DNA reads as TGTGCCAGCAGCTCCCGAGGGACAGGGACGAACACCGGGGAGCTGTTTTTT.

CDR3 sequence: CASSWSGTNDEQYF. The CDR3 DNA reads as TGCGCCAGCAGTTGGTCCGGGACTAACGACGAGCAGTACTTC. V usage is TRBV10-2 and J usage is TRBJ2-7; 7 bases are a match to TRBD2. V lost 5 bases, J lost 5 bases, and 9 bases stayed unmatched. The germline V gene encodes CDR1 WSHSY and CDR2 SAAADI. The CDR3 runs to 14 residues.

This chain joins TRBV4-1 and TRBJ1-5; 9 positions match TRBD1. The V gene's germline CDR1 is MGHRA and CDR2 YSYEKL. CDR3 length: 14 residues. V dropped 4 bases and J dropped 6; count of bases not matched to a gene: 4. CDR3 bases: TGCGCCAGCAGCCCACAGGGGGCCGGTCAGCCCCAGCATTTT. Protein product: CASSPQGAGQPQHF.

The rearrangement uses TRBV5-1 and TRBJ2-7; 10 bases line up with TRBD1. This CDR3 region has 14 residues. Germline values: CDR1 SGHRS, CDR2 YFSETQ. Germline trimming cut 4 bases from V and 5 bases from J; bases unmatched to any gene: 6. The CDR3 reads CASSLGTGEDEQYF. The CDR3 region has the DNA TGCGCCAGCAGCCTCGGGACAGGGGAGGACGAGCAGTACTTC. Supplemented by reference TRBV5-1 and TRBJ2-7, the full variable domain reads KAGVTQTPRYLIKTRGQQVTLSCSPISGHRSVSWYQQTPGQGLQFLFEYFSETQRNKGNFPGRFSGRQFSNSRSEMNVSTLELGDSALYLCASSLGTGEDEQYFGPGTRLTVT.

This clone was picked up a small number of times. The chain couples TRBV11-2 to TRBJ2-7; unclear D gene. Germline CDR1 and CDR2: SGHAT and FQNNGV. This CDR3 spans 12 amino acids. Between the trimmed V and J ends, which lost 6 bases and 3 bases, there was a span of 9 bases. The CDR3 is CASSSSIYEQYF. As DNA, the CDR3 is TGTGCCAGCAGTTCATCAATCTACGAGCAGTACTTC.

As concerns this clone: This sample also contains other DNA sequences that code for the same CDR3. The V and J genes are TRBV5-6 and TRBJ2-7, with TRBD2 matching over 7 bases. Germline assignment: CDR1 SGHDT and CDR2 YYEEEE. This CDR3 spans 13 amino acids. V was pared by 0 bases and J by 3 bases, with 0 bases of the junction left unmatched. Here the CDR3 DNA reads TGTGCCAGCAGCTTGGGCGGGGGCTACGAGCAGTACTTC. This sequence encodes CASSLGGGYEQYF.

The chain is built from TRBV28 and TRBJ1-1, with D possibly TRBD1 on 6 matching bases. This CDR3 region has 14 residues. Germline V CDR1 and CDR2: MDHEN, SYDVKM. Trimming removed 6 bases at V and 0 bases at J, with 11 bases between. The CDR3 loop reads CASSLGQLNTEAFF. In nucleotides, the CDR3 is TGTGCCAGCAGCCTAGGACAGTTGAACACTGAAGCTTTCTTT.

The chain carries TRBV10-3 and TRBJ1-1; 11 nucleotides match TRBD1. Germline trimming cut 4 bases from V and 4 bases from J; bases unmatched to any gene: 5. The CDR3 runs to 15 residues. Germline CDR1 ENHRY, CDR2 SYGVKD. The CDR3 DNA is TGTGCCATCAGTGCGGACAGGGGGCGTCTCACTGAAGCTTTCTTT. Translation: CAISADRGRLTEAFF.

The CDR3 coding sequence is TGTGCCAGCTCACCACTGGGGCAGGGATATGGCTACACCTTC. This gives the protein CASSPLGQGYGYTF. V gene TRBV18 combines with J gene TRBJ1-2; a weak D match, TRBD1 (5 bases). V lost 1 base and J 5 bases, leaving 11 bases between the germline ends. This CDR3 region has 14 residues. CDR1 is KGHSH, CDR2 LQKENI, per germline. The variable domain in full, completed from reference TRBV18 and TRBJ1-2, reads NAGVMQNPRHLVRRRGQEARLRCSPMKGHSHVYWYRQLPEEGLKFMVYLQKENIIDESGMPKERFSAEFPKEGPSILRIQQVVRGDSAAYFCASSPLGQGYGYTFGSGTRLTVV.

This clone was seen a handful of times. The chain couples TRBV6-5 to TRBJ1-5; D is possibly TRBD1 (6 bases). Germline CDR1 is MNHEY and CDR2 is SVGAGI. CDR3 length: 15 residues. Trimming removed 6 bases at V and 1 base at J, with 13 bases between. The CDR3 nucleotides are TGTGCCAGCAGACAACCAGGGGAAAGCAATCAGCCCCAGCATTTT. Protein sequence: CASRQPGESNQPQHF.

The chain carries TRBV4-2 and TRBJ2-1; a possible D gene is TRBD2 (6 bases). The germline CDR1 and CDR2 sequences are LGHNA and YNFKEQ. V was trimmed by 6 bases and J by 8 bases, leaving 20 bases between them. This CDR3 region has 15 residues. DNA of the CDR3: TGTGCCAGCAGGACGGGACTCGCCCCCTTAGATGAGCAGTTCTTC. It encodes CASRTGLAPLDEQFF.

J is TRBJ2-1 and V is TRBV7-6; D is perhaps TRBD2 (6 bases). The germline V and J ends were trimmed by 6 bases and 7 bases, with 10 bases remaining between them. This CDR3 contains 12 residues. Germline loops: CDR1 SGHVS, CDR2 FNYEAQ. CDR3 DNA sequence: TGTGCCAGCAGTCCGGCGGGGAATGAGCAGTTCTTC. Translating it yields CASSPAGNEQFF.

The chain links TRBV6-5 to TRBJ2-1; D is perhaps TRBD1 (5 bases). In germline, CDR1 is MNHEY, CDR2 SVGAGI. V lost 2 bases, J lost 13 bases, and 12 bases lay in between. The CDR3 is 12 amino acids. The CDR3 region has the DNA TGTGCCAGCAGTTACGACCGGACAACTCAGTTCTTC. The encoded protein is CASSYDRTTQFF.

This clone was seen once. The chain couples TRBV6-6 to TRBJ2-1; possibly TRBD2 for D (6 bases). V lost 6 bases to trimming and J lost 9 bases, with 21 bases between them. CDR3 size: 15 residues. Germline-derived CDR1 and CDR2 are MNHNY and SVGAGI (reference sequence). The CDR3 loop reads CASSRLGGINSEQFF. CDR3 in DNA: TGTGCCAGCAGCAGGTTGGGCGGGATTAACAGTGAGCAGTTCTTC.

The chain joins TRBV19 to TRBJ2-5; a weak D match, TRBD2 (6 bases). This CDR3 has 16 amino acids. Germline V lookup: CDR1 LNHDA, CDR2 SQIVND (reference sequence). With 3 bases removed from V and 1 base from J, the gap between germline ends came to 15 bases. The CDR3 DNA reads as TGTGCCAGTAGTATCAGGAAGGGAGCGGGCCAAGAGACCCAGTACTTC. Its translation: CASSIRKGAGQETQYF. The complete variable domain, with remaining parts taken from reference TRBV19 and TRBJ2-5, reads DGGITQSPKYLFRKEGQNVTLSCEQNLNHDAMYWYRQDPGQGLRLIYYSQIVNDFQKGDIAEGYSVSREKKESFPLTVTSAQKNPTAFYLCASSIRKGAGQETQYFGPGTRLLVL.